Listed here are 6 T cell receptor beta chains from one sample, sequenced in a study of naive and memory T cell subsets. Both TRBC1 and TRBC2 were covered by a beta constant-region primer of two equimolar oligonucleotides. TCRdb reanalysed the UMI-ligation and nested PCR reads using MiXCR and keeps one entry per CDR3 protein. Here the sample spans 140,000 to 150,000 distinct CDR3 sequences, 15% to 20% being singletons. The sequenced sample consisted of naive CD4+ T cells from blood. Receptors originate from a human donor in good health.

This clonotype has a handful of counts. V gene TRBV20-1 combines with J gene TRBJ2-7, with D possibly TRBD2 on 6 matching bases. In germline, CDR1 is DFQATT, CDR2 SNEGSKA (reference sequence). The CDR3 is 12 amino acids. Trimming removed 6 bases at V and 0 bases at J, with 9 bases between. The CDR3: CSATGGSYEQYF. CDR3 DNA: TGCAGTGCCACCGGGGGCTCCTACGAGCAGTACTTC.

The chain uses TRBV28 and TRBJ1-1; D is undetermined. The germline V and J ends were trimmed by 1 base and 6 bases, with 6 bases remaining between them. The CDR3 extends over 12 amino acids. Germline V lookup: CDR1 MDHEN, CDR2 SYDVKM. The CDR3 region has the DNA TGTGCCAGCAGTTTATCGCAGGCTGAAGCTTTCTTT. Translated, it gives CASSLSQAEAFF.

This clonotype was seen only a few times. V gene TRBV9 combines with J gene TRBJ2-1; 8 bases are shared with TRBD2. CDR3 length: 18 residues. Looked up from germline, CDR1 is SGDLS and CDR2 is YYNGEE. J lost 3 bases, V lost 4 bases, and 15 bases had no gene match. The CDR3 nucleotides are TGTGCCAGCAGCCTTCGCCCGGGGCGGGAGGCCCACTACAATGAGCAGTTCTTC. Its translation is CASSLRPGREAHYNEQFF.

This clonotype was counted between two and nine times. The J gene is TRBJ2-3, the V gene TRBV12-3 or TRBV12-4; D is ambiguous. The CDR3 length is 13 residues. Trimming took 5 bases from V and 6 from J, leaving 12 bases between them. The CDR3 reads CASSLDQQDTQYF. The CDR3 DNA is TGTGCCAGCAGTCTGGACCAACAGGATACGCAGTATTTT.

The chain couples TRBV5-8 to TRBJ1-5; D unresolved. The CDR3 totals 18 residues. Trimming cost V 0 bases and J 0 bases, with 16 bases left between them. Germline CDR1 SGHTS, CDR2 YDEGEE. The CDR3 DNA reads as TGTGCCAGCAGCTTGGGTCCCGGAACTCATTATAGCAATCAGCCCCAGCATTTT. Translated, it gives CASSLGPGTHYSNQPQHF.

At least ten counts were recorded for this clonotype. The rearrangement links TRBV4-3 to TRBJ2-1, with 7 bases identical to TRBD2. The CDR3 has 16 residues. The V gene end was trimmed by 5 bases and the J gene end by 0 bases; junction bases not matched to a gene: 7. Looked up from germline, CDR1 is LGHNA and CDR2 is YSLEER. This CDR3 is CASSAGVTSSYNEQFF. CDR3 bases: TGCGCCAGCAGCGCGGGGGTTACCAGCTCCTACAATGAGCAGTTCTTC.